This T cell receptor (beta chain) was profiled in a study of blood T cell repertoires in COVID-19. At the level of the study: In each case, the material was cDNA or gDNA derived from T cells, B-cell-depleted T cells, or PBMCs.

The CDR3 spans 15 residues. J lost 4 bases, V lost 4 bases, and 8 bases had no gene match. Germline V CDR1 and CDR2: SGHRS, YFSETQ. Sequencing was performed with immunoSEQ multiplex PCR; in TCRdb, only in-frame clones are kept and a portion is missing. The profile covers 35,000 to 45,000 clones, with 79% appearing a single time and approximately 23% taken by the ten largest. This TCR derives from a man aged 65 to 85 with acute or convalescent COVID-19. Specimen: peripheral blood. This chain uses TRBV5-1 with TRBJ1-2; the match to TRBD1 covers 9 bases. CDR3 protein: CASSPDRGYTYGYTF. The CDR3 bases are TGCGCCAGCAGCCCGGACAGGGGCTATACCTATGGCTACACCTTC.